The subject of this entry is one T cell receptor beta chain. The assay was immunoSEQ multiplex PCR, and TCRdb's table has in-frame clones only and misses some. This table holds 60,000 to 70,000 clones, roughly 89% found once. The data are from a study of Tregs in tolerant kidney transplant recipients. The receptor was isolated from a human donor who received a combined kidney and bone marrow transplant. Sequencing was performed on CD8+ T cells from blood, taken before the transplant.

CDR3 region: CSVRVTEAFF. The CDR3 region has the DNA TGCAGCGTCAGGGTTACTGAAGCTTTCTTT. This chain links TRBV29-1 with TRBJ1-1; the D gene is possibly TRBD1 (5 bases). The CDR3 is made up of 10 amino acids. CDR1 SQVTM and CDR2 ANQGSEA come from the germline V gene. Trimming removed 6 bases from V and 5 bases from J, with 7 bases in between.